The subject of this entry is one TCR beta chain. Its antigen is unidentified. The data are from a study of shared clonotypes between healthy human individuals. The overall study: Donors consisted of two women and a few men between 18 and 49.

Study-wide results and caveats: The study found about 5% of naive CD4 clonotypes shared across a few donors.

This was a deep-level run. Profiling relied on immunoSEQ multiplex PCR, and the TCRdb table lists in-frame clones only, not all of them. This sample has about 2.1 million clones; about 93% occur once, and the top ten carry around 1.7%. Cells designated naive CD8 were CD45RO-negative and were positively selected for CCR7, with terminally differentiated effector memory CD45RA+ cells excluded. Donors were healthy HIV-negative adults without recently reported acute infections or vaccinations. Germline V gene data show CDR1 as SGHAT and CDR2 as FQDESV (reference sequence). CDR3 size: 16 residues. V was pared by 5 bases and J by 0 bases, with 16 bases between.

Sequenced: naive CD8+ T cells from PBMCs. This clonotype was obtained from a man in his late teens or twenties in good health. Some clones in this sample may be carry-over from other donors' samples. The J gene is TRBJ2-5, the V gene TRBV11-1; D possibly corresponds to TRBD1 (6 bases). CDR3 nucleotides: TGTGCCAGCAGCCCCCCGGGACGGACAGACCAAGAGACCCAGTACTTC. The encoded protein is CASSPPGRTDQETQYF.